This T cell receptor beta chain was profiled in a study of neurological immune-mediated disorders. Study-level findings and limits: Neither clinical nor MRI features were found to be associated with the multiple sclerosis repertoire cluster.

In TCRdb, the 5' RACE reads were re-called with MiXCR into one record per CDR3 protein. This sample yields 40,000 to 60,000 distinct CDR3 sequences, of which about 3% are seen a single time; about 6% belongs to the top ten. At least ten counts were recorded for this clonotype. The antigen remains unidentified. The CDR3 has 13 residues. This chain joins TRBV21-1 and TRBJ2-7; TRBD1, as called in the table, went unchecked against the DNA. TRBV21-1 is annotated as a pseudogene. Source material: PBMCs. The clonotype originates from a man aged 35-49 years with multiple sclerosis. The DNA for the CDR3 is TGTGCCAGCAGCATCGGACAGGGGGACGAGCAGTACTTC. It encodes CASSIGQGDEQYF.